Here is one T cell receptor (beta chain) with its context. The data stem from a study of blood T cell repertoires in COVID-19. Study-wide background: Samples of COVID-19 (acute and convalescent) were obtained from the United States, Italy and Spain.

Here immunoSEQ multiplex PCR was the method, and the copy in TCRdb shows in-frame clones only, minus some. This sample has fewer than 400,000 clones; approximately 87% occur once, and the top ten carry 10%. The sequencing input was PBMCs or T cells enriched from blood (not recorded which). The sequence was obtained from a woman aged 45 to 65 who had recovered from COVID-19.

In nucleotides, the CDR3 is TGCGCCAGCAGCCCATTGAATTCAGGGCCGGAGTACTTC. This encodes CASSPLNSGPEYF. The V gene is TRBV5-1, the J gene TRBJ2-7; maybe TRBD1 (5 bases). V lost 4 bases and J lost 11, with 19 bases in between. Germline CDR1 is SGHRS and CDR2 is YFSETQ. The CDR3 totals 13 residues.